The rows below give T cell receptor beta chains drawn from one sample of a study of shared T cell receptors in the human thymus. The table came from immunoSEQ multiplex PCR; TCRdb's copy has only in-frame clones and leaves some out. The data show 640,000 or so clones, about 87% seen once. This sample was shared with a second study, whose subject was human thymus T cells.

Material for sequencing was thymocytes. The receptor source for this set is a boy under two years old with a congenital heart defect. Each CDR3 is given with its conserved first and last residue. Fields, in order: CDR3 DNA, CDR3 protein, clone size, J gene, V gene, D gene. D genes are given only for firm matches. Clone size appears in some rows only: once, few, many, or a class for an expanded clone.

CDR3 DNA: TGTGCCAGCAGTTGGAGTCTCGCGGTGGACAATGAGCAGTTCTTC
CDR3 protein: CASSWSLAVDNEQFF
clone size: few
J gene: TRBJ2-1
V gene: TRBV6-5
D gene: .

CDR3 DNA: TGTGCCAGCAGCTCACAGGGAGTGATCTATGGCTACACCTTC
CDR3 protein: CASSSQGVIYGYTF
clone size: .
J gene: TRBJ1-2
V gene: TRBV5-8
D gene: .

CDR3 DNA: TGCGCCAGCAGCTTGGCGGATAGCGGATACACAGATACGCAGTATTTT
CDR3 protein: CASSLADSGYTDTQYF
clone size: .
J gene: TRBJ2-3
V gene: TRBV5-1
D gene: .

CDR3 DNA: TGTGCCAGCAGTTTAGGGGACAGGGCCAATGAGCAGTTCTTC
CDR3 protein: CASSLGDRANEQFF
clone size: .
J gene: TRBJ2-1
V gene: TRBV27
D gene: TRBD1

CDR3 DNA: TGTGCCAGCAGTGTAGGCGGGAGAGCCGGGGGGAATGAGCAGTTCTTC
CDR3 protein: CASSVGGRAGGNEQFF
clone size: .
J gene: TRBJ2-1
V gene: TRBV2
D gene: TRBD2

CDR3 DNA: TGTGCCAGCAGCTTGACAGGGGACTATGGCTACACCTTC
CDR3 protein: CASSLTGDYGYTF
clone size: .
J gene: TRBJ1-2
V gene: TRBV5-4
D gene: TRBD1

CDR3 DNA: TGTGCCAGCCCTGGTCGCCATTGCGGGCGGGGGGGTTCAAATACGCAGTATTTT
CDR3 protein: CASPGRHCGRGGSNTQYF
clone size: once
J gene: TRBJ2-3
V gene: TRBV28
D gene: TRBD2

CDR3 DNA: TGTGCCAGCAGTTTATCATCGTTACCAGACAAGAGAACGCAGTATTTT
CDR3 protein: CASSLSSLPDKRTQYF
clone size: .
J gene: TRBJ2-3
V gene: TRBV27
D gene: .

CDR3 DNA: TGTGCCAGCAGCTATGCCGGGACAGGGTCCTACGAGCAGTACTTC
CDR3 protein: CASSYAGTGSYEQYF
clone size: .
J gene: TRBJ2-7
V gene: TRBV7-6
D gene: TRBD1

CDR3 DNA: TGTGCCAGCGGGGACGGAGTCTACGAGCAGTACTTC
CDR3 protein: CASGDGVYEQYF
clone size: few
J gene: TRBJ2-7
V gene: TRBV10-3
D gene: .

CDR3 DNA: TGCGCCAGCAGCCAAGACTCTCTAGCGGGGGCAACCGGGGAGCTGTTTTTT
CDR3 protein: CASSQDSLAGATGELFF
clone size: .
J gene: TRBJ2-2
V gene: TRBV4-1
D gene: TRBD2

CDR3 DNA: TGTGCCAGCAGCACAGGGAACAACTATGGCTACACCTTC
CDR3 protein: CASSTGNNYGYTF
clone size: .
J gene: TRBJ1-2
V gene: TRBV5-5
D gene: .

CDR3 DNA: TGCGCCAGCAGCATGGAGACAGGGCTGGCGGAAAAACTGTTTTTT
CDR3 protein: CASSMETGLAEKLFF
clone size: few
J gene: TRBJ1-4
V gene: TRBV5-1
D gene: TRBD1

CDR3 DNA: TGTGCCAGCAGTGAGTTGTTTAGGTTTTTAGGGCGGGAGCGCGGAGAGCAGTACTTC
CDR3 protein: CASSELFRFLGRERGEQYF
clone size: .
J gene: TRBJ2-7
V gene: TRBV2
D gene: TRBD2

CDR3 DNA: TGTGCCTGGAGTGTACGGGAGGGACCCTCCAATTCACCCCTCCACTTT
CDR3 protein: CAWSVREGPSNSPLHF
clone size: .
J gene: TRBJ1-6
V gene: TRBV30
D gene: .

CDR3 DNA: TGTGCCAGCACCCCCTGGGACTTTGCCGCATACGAGCAGTACTTC
CDR3 protein: CASTPWDFAAYEQYF
clone size: .
J gene: TRBJ2-7
V gene: TRBV28
D gene: .

CDR3 DNA: TGTGCCAGCTCACCACGGATGGACAGGGAGATCCGGACCTACGAGCAGTACTTC
CDR3 protein: CASSPRMDREIRTYEQYF
clone size: .
J gene: TRBJ2-7
V gene: TRBV18
D gene: TRBD1

CDR3 DNA: TGTGCCACCACGAGGGGGGGAATGGCGTACACTGAAGCTTTCTTT
CDR3 protein: CATTRGGMAYTEAFF
clone size: .
J gene: TRBJ1-1
V gene: TRBV15
D gene: .

CDR3 DNA: TGTGCCACCAGCAGCGCAGTCTCCTACGAGCAGTACTTC
CDR3 protein: CATSSAVSYEQYF
clone size: .
J gene: TRBJ2-7
V gene: TRBV15
D gene: .

CDR3 DNA: TGTGCCAGCAGCTCAATGGACAGGACCTACGAGCAGTACTTC
CDR3 protein: CASSSMDRTYEQYF
clone size: .
J gene: TRBJ2-7
V gene: TRBV7-6
D gene: TRBD1